This T cell receptor (beta chain) was identified during a study of cytomegalovirus exposure and HLA in healthy donors. Study-level background: The study's early data release held 80 million to 95 million unique TCRs from HLA-typed donors. Whole-study results and caveats: Most subjects' HLA-A and HLA-B alleles were reportedly predicted from TCR beta sequences. A previous analysis found most TCR beta V segments productive roughly 90% or roughly 30% of the time. Whilst most TCR sequences proved rare, a subset of public TCRs occurred across many donors.

The primer mix had 60 Vbeta and 13 Jbeta primers. Using immunoSEQ multiplex PCR, the repertoire was profiled, and TCRdb retains in-frame clones only, with some absent. The data contain 150,000 or so clones, about four fifths of them singletons. On this clone itself: Its antigen is unknown.

The CDR3 has 15 residues. V shed 4 bases and J shed 3 bases, with 15 bases lying between them. CDR1 is SGHTA and CDR2 is FQGNSA in the germline V gene. Sequencing was done on a sample of PBMCs. The TCR originated in a man between 25 and 39 years old in good health and CMV-seropositive. The chain couples TRBV7-2 to TRBJ2-5; D is possibly TRBD1 (6 bases). CDR3 protein: CASSSYRDVKETQYF. The CDR3 DNA follows: TGTGCCAGCAGCTCGTACAGGGACGTGAAAGAGACCCAGTACTTC. The full variable domain, with the rest looked up from reference TRBV7-2 and TRBJ2-5, is GAGVSQSPSNKVTEKGKDVELRCDPISGHTALYWYRQSLGQGLEFLIYFQGNSAPDKSGLPSDRFSAERTGGSVSTLTIQRTQQEDSAVYLCASSSYRDVKETQYFGPGTRLLVL.